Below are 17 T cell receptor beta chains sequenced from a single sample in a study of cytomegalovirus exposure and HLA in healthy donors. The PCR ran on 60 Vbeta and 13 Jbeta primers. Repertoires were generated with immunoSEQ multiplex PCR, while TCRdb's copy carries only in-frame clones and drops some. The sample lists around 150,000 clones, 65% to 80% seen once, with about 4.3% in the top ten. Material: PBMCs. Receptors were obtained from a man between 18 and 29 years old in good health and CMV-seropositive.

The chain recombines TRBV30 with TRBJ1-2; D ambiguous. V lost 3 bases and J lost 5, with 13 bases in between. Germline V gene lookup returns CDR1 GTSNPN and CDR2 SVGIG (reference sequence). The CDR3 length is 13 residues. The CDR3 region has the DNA TGTGCCTGGAGCGACTCCGGGAGTTATGGCTACACCTTC. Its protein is CAWSDSGSYGYTF.

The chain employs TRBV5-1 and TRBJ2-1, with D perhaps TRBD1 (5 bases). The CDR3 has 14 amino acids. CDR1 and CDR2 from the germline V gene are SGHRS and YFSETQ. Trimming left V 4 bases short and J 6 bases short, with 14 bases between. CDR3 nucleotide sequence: TGCGCCAGCAGCCCGGATGGGGCGTCCAATGAGCAGTTCTTC. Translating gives CASSPDGASNEQFF. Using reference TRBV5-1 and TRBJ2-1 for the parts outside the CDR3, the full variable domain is KAGVTQTPRYLIKTRGQQVTLSCSPISGHRSVSWYQQTPGQGLQFLFEYFSETQRNKGNFPGRFSGRQFSNSRSEMNVSTLELGDSALYLCASSPDGASNEQFFGPGTRLTVL.

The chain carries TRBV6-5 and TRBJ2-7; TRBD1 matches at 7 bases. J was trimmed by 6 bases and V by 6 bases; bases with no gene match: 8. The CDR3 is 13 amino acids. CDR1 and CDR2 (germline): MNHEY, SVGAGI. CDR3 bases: TGTGCCAGCAGGGACCTTTCAGGGGGCGAGCAGTACGTC. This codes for CASRDLSGGEQYV.

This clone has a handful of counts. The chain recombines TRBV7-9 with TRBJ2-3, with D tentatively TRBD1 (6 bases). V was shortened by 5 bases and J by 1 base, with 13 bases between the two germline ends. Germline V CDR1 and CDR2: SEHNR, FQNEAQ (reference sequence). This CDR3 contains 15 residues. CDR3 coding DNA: TGTGCCAGCAGCCCGCCCGACAGGCGCACAGATACGCAGTATTTT. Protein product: CASSPPDRRTDTQYF. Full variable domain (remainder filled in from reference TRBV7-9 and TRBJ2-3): DTGVSQNPRHKITKRGQNVTFRCDPISEHNRLYWYRQTLGQGPEFLTYFQNEAQLEKSRLLSDRFSAERPKGSFSTLEIQRTEQGDSAMYLCASSPPDRRTDTQYFGPGTRLTVL.

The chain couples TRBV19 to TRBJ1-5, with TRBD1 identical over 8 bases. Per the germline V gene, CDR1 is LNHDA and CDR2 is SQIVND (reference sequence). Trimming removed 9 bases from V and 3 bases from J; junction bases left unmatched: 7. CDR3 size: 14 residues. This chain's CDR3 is CASRDRGPNQPQHF. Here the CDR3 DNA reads TGTGCCAGCAGAGACAGGGGTCCCAATCAGCCCCAGCATTTT.

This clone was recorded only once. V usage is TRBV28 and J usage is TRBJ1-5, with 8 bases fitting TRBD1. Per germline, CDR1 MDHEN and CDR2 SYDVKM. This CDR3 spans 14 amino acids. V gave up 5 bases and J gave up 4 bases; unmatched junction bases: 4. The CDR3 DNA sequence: TGTGCCAGCAGTCTACAGGGGGGTAATCAGCCCCAGCATTTT. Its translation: CASSLQGGNQPQHF.

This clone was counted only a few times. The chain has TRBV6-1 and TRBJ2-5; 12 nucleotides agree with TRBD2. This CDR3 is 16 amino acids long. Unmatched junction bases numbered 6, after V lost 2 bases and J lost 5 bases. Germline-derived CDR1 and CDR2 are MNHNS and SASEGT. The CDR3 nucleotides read TGTGCCAGCAGTGAAACTAGCGGGGGGAGGTGGGAGACCCAGTACTTC. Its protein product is CASSETSGGRWETQYF.

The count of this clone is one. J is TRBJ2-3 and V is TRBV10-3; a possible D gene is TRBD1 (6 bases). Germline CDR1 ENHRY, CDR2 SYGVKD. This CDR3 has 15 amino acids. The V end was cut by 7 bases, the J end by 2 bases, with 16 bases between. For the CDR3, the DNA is TGTGCCATCAAGGAAGGGGGTCGAGACACAGATACGCAGTATTTT. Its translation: CAIKEGGRDTDTQYF.

The CDR3 sequence: CASSATGGASGYTF. In DNA, the CDR3 is TGTGCCAGCAGCGCCACAGGGGGCGCTTCTGGCTACACCTTC. The chain carries TRBV5-6 and TRBJ1-2, with TRBD1 identical over 9 bases. CDR3 length equals 14 residues. The junction had 8 bases not matched to a gene; V was cut back by 4 bases and J by 7 bases. Germline loops: CDR1 SGHDT, CDR2 YYEEEE.

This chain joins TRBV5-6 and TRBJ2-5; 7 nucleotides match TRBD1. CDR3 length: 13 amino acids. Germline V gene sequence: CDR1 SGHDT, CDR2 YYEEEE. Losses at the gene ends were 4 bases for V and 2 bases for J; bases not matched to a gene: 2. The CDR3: CASSKQGQETQYF. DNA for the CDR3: TGTGCCAGCAGCAAACAGGGGCAAGAGACCCAGTACTTC.

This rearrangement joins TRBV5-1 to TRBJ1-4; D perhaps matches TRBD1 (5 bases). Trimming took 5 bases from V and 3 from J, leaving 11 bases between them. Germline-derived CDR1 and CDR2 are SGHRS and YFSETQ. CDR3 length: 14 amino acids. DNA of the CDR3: TGCGCCAGCAGGGGAGGGGCAGCTAATGAAAAACTGTTTTTT. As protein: CASRGGAANEKLFF.

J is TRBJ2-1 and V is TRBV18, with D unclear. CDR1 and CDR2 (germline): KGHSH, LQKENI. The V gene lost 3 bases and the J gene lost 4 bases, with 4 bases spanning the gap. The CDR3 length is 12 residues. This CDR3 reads CASSPRYNEQFF. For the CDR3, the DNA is TGTGCCAGCTCACCGAGGTACAATGAGCAGTTCTTC.

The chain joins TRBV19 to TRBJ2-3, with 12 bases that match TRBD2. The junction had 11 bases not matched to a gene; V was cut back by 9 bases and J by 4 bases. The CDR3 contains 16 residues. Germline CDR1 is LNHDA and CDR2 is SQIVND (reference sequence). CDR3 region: CASLSTSGSIADTQYF. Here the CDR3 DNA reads TGTGCCAGCCTCTCGACTAGCGGGAGTATCGCAGATACGCAGTATTTT. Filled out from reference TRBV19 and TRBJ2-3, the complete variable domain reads DGGITQSPKYLFRKEGQNVTLSCEQNLNHDAMYWYRQDPGQGLRLIYYSQIVNDFQKGDIAEGYSVSREKKESFPLTVTSAQKNPTAFYLCASLSTSGSIADTQYFGPGTRLTVL.

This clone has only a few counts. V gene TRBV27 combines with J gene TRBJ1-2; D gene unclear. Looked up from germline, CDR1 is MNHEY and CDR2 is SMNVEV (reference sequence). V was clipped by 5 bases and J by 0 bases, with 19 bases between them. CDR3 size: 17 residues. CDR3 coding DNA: TGTGCCAGCAGTAGGTATAGCCAGACTTCATCTAACTATGGCTACACCTTC. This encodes CASSRYSQTSSNYGYTF.

The CDR3 region has the DNA TGTGCCAGCAGTGAATCCCTTCCCGGGGAGCTGTTTTTT. This gives the protein CASSESLPGELFF. The chain has TRBV2 and TRBJ2-2; D gene unclear. The CDR3 is 13 amino acids. Trimming stripped 2 bases from V and 6 bases from J, with 7 bases between. Germline V gives CDR1 SNHLY, CDR2 FYNNEI. Based on the CDR3 plus reference TRBV2 and TRBJ2-2, the full variable domain is EPEVTQTPSHQVTQMGQEVILRCVPISNHLYFYWYRQILGQKVEFLVSFYNNEISEKSEIFDDQFSVERPDGSNFTLKIRSTKLEDSAMYFCASSESLPGELFFGEGSRLTVL.

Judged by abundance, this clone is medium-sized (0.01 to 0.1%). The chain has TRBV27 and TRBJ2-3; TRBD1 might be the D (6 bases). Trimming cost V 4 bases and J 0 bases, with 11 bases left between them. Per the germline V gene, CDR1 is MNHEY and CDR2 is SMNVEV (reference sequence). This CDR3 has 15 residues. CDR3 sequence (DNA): TGTGCCAGCAGTTCCCTGAGGGGGAGCACAGATACGCAGTATTTT. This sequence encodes CASSSLRGSTDTQYF.

The CDR3, as DNA: TGTGCCAGCAGCTCCCCGGGACAGGGAGGAGTTCGTGAAAAACTGTTTTTT. Translating it yields CASSSPGQGGVREKLFF. The chain recombines TRBV13 with TRBJ1-4, with 9 bases aligning to TRBD1. V lost 4 bases and J lost 7; bases outside the gene matches: 13. The CDR3 length is 17 residues. The V gene's germline CDR1 is PRHDT and CDR2 FYEKMQ (reference sequence).